This entry is about one T cell receptor beta chain. This entry belongs to a study of T cell responses to AZD1222 COVID-19 vaccine. CDR1 and CDR2 from the germline V gene are SEHNR and FQNEAQ (reference sequence). This CDR3 is built from 15 residues. The germline V and J ends were trimmed by 1 base and 7 bases, with 14 bases remaining between them. Generated by immunoSEQ multiplex PCR, the TCRdb table keeps only in-frame clones and is missing some. The data hold approximately 190,000 clones, with just over 90% observed a single time. Here the sequenced sample was peripheral blood, taken 28 days after the second dose of the MenACWY control vaccine. The chain carries TRBV7-9 and TRBJ2-1; D is possibly TRBD1 or TRBD2 (6 bases each). This TCR derives from an adult who received the MenACWY meningococcal vaccine as a control. CDR3 protein: CASSLDGGADNEQFF. The CDR3 DNA is TGTGCCAGCAGCTTAGACGGGGGCGCGGATAATGAGCAGTTCTTC.